These 2 T cell receptor beta chains originate from one sample sequenced in a study of response to subunit inactivated influenza vaccine. TCRdb used MiXCR to reprocess the RT-PCR reads, holding one entry per CDR3 protein. The repertoire consists of some 570,000 distinct CDR3 sequences, with about 11% occurring once and the leading ten covering around 10%. These data are also associated with another study on T cells expressing NK-cell markers. That paper states: In generating TCR beta cDNA, 5'RACE template switching with UMIs was used.

The sequencing used PBMCs from blood, collected on the day of vaccination. These receptor sequences come from a man aged 50-60 years who received an inactivated influenza vaccine.

V usage is TRBV2 and J usage is TRBJ2-1; 9 bases fit TRBD2. The ends lost 7 bases at V and 2 bases at J; junction bases unmatched: 3. The CDR3 sequence is 14 residues long. Per the germline V gene, CDR1 is SNHLY and CDR2 is FYNNEI. The DNA of the CDR3 is TGTGCCAGCACCGGACTAGCGCCCTACAATGAGCAGTTCTTC. Translated, it gives CASTGLAPYNEQFF.

This clonotype was counted a few times. The chain couples TRBV15 to TRBJ2-2; TRBD2 agrees at 7 bases. The CDR3 extends over 15 amino acids. Looked up from germline, CDR1 is LNHNV and CDR2 is YYDKDF (reference sequence). The V gene end was trimmed by 1 base and the J gene end by 6 bases; junction bases not matched to a gene: 5. The CDR3 DNA sequence: TGTGCCACCAGCAGAGCTCGGGACTACCCCGGGGAGCTGTTTTTT. Amino acid sequence: CATSRARDYPGELFF.